The clone carrying this T cell receptor (beta chain) was counted a few times. Its cognate antigen is unknown. The sample comes from a study of blood T cells in healthy people across ages. The authors ran a second PCR of about 6 to 11 cycles using a sample-barcoded 5' primer and a J-beta primer mix. TCRdb fed the 5' RACE reads into MiXCR, producing one record per CDR3 protein. The data contain 800,000 to 950,000 distinct CDR3 sequences, about 27% of them seen just once; the ten biggest clones take up roughly 10%. Trimming took 6 bases from V and 0 from J; bases not matched to a gene: 2. CDR1 is MNHEY and CDR2 is SMNVEV in the germline V gene (reference sequence). The CDR3 consists of 14 residues. General observations from the study: Both naive CD4+ cell counts and diversity were greater in long-lived donors than in aged donors.

These records were also assigned to another study, of T cells of mothers and their children.

Sequenced input: blood. This clonotype was sampled from a woman aged 40-49 years in good health. This chain joins TRBV27 and TRBJ2-1, with TRBD1 identical over 7 bases. The CDR3 DNA is TGTGCCAGCAGATGGACAGGCTCCTACAATGAGCAGTTCTTC. It is translated as CASRWTGSYNEQFF.